Listed below are T cell receptor beta chains from one sample, sequenced in a study of T-cell reconstitution after alpha-beta-depleted transplantation in children. TCRdb processed the PCR reads anew with MiXCR; each CDR3 protein has one entry. The sample includes 700,000 to 950,000 distinct CDR3 sequences, around 15% of them seen just once. The sequencing here drew on PBMCs, mostly from graft donor cells, taken 360 days after TCRalphabeta/CD19-depleted stem cell transplant. The receptors stem from a male patient between 10 and 17 years old who had a stem cell transplant for acute lymphoblastic leukemia, so the T cells may come from the graft donor. Each CDR3 is given with its conserved first and last residue. The D gene is left open where the match is weak. The size of a clone is reported for some rows only, either as once, few or many, or as a class for expanded clones.

NA	TRBV27	NA	TRBJ2-3	TGTGCCAGCAGTTGGGGGCATCCAGTGACAGATACGCAGTATTTT	CASSWGHPVTDTQYF
TRBD2	TRBV4-2	NA	TRBJ2-1	TGTGCCAGCAGCCGCACCCTTATCCTGACTAGCGGAGGTCCTGAGCAGTTCTTC	CASSRTLILTSGGPEQFF
NA	TRBV18	NA	TRBJ2-2	TGTGCCAGCTCACCACCTGTTGTCGTCACCGGGGAGCTGTTTTTT	CASSPPVVVTGELFF
TRBD2	TRBV20-1	few	TRBJ2-2	TGCAGTGCCACCGAACGGTTAGCGGGTACCGGGGAGCTGTTTTTT	CSATERLAGTGELFF
NA	TRBV12-3/TRBV12-4	many	TRBJ1-5	TGTGCCAGCAGTCCTCGGGACCCCAGGCAGCCCCAGCATTTT	CASSPRDPRQPQHF
NA	TRBV9	few	TRBJ2-1	TGTGCCAGCAGCCCGCGGGACAGACCCTTTGACAATGAGCAGTTCTTC	CASSPRDRPFDNEQFF
NA	TRBV3-1	few	TRBJ2-1	TGTGCCAGCAGCCAAGTCAGCGGACGGGGAGCCTACAATGAGCAGTTCTTC	CASSQVSGRGAYNEQFF
NA	TRBV5-5	few	TRBJ2-2	TGTGCCAGCAGTTTGGCGCCTAGCACCGGGGAGCTGTTTTTT	CASSLAPSTGELFF
NA	TRBV9	NA	TRBJ2-3	TGTGCCAGCAGCGTAGATGGTGGGAGGCGGGGACCGCGAGATACGCAGTATTTT	CASSVDGGRRGPRDTQYF
NA	TRBV29-1	few	TRBJ1-1	TGCAGCGTTGACCCCCCCAGGAGAGACACTGAAGCTTTCTTT	CSVDPPRRDTEAFF
TRBD2	TRBV5-1	NA	TRBJ2-7	TGCGCCAGCACCCCCCCTGTGTCGGGGGGATCCTACGAGCAGTACTTC	CASTPPVSGGSYEQYF
NA	TRBV24-1	few	TRBJ2-1	TGTGCCACCGAGCTGGGGGGGGCCTCCTACAATGAGCAGTTCTTC	CATELGGASYNEQFF
NA	TRBV7-9	NA	TRBJ2-3	TGTGCCAGCAGCTTGGAAACAGTGGTGAGCACAGATACGCAGTATTTT	CASSLETVVSTDTQYF
NA	TRBV5-5	many	TRBJ2-1	TGTGCCAGCAGCTTGATTAGGGTCAATGAGCAGTTCTTC	CASSLIRVNEQFF
NA	TRBV29-1	NA	TRBJ1-2	TGCAGCGTTGAAGGACCGGGACCAGGGGGCTACACCTTC	CSVEGPGPGGYTF
TRBD1	TRBV7-9	few	TRBJ2-7	TGTGCCAGCAGGTACTCGACAGGGTCCTACGAGCAGTACTTC	CASRYSTGSYEQYF
NA	TRBV12-3/TRBV12-4	NA	TRBJ2-1	TGTGCCAGCAGTTTCCAGGGAAGCCAGCAGTTCTTC	CASSFQGSQQFF
NA	TRBV12-3/TRBV12-4	NA	TRBJ2-2	TGTGCCAGCAGTTTAGCGTTGGTCACCGGGGAGCTGTTTTTT	CASSLALVTGELFF
NA	TRBV29-1	few	TRBJ2-7	TGCAGCGTTGAAATTAGTAGAGGTCCGCGCGAGTACGAGCAGTACTTC	CSVEISRGPREYEQYF
NA	TRBV15	NA	TRBJ1-1	TGTGCCATCGCCTGGACCGTCCCTTTTTCTGAAGCTTTCTTT	CAIAWTVPFSEAFF
TRBD2	TRBV10-3	many	TRBJ2-2	TGTGCCATCAGTGCCAGCGGGATGAACACCGGGGAGCTGTTTTTT	CAISASGMNTGELFF
TRBD2	TRBV4-1	NA	TRBJ2-5	TGCGCCAGCAGCCGCCCCGGGAGGCGCTTCCAAGAGACCCAGTACTTC	CASSRPGRRFQETQYF
NA	TRBV2	NA	TRBJ1-3	TGTGCCAGCAGTGAAATGCGGACCTCTGGAGGCACCATATATTTT	CASSEMRTSGGTIYF
TRBD1	TRBV7-9	many	TRBJ1-1	TGTGCCAGCAGCCCCCAGGACAGGGGAGGGACTGAAGCTTTCTTT	CASSPQDRGGTEAFF
TRBD2	TRBV12-3/TRBV12-4	NA	TRBJ2-1	TGTGCCAGCAGGGCTAGCGGGGTGGGAGTCTTC	CASRASGVGVF
NA	TRBV7-2	few	TRBJ2-7	TGTGCCAGCAGCTCCCTAGACGGCCCAAGTTCGCTCTTGTACTTC	CASSSLDGPSSLLYF
TRBD2	TRBV27	NA	TRBJ2-5	TGTGCCAGCAGTCCCCCGTGGGATAGCGGGTACACGAAGACCCAGTACTTC	CASSPPWDSGYTKTQYF
NA	TRBV12-3/TRBV12-4	many	TRBJ2-7	TGTGCCAGCAGTTTATACAGGGGAGGCGACGAGCAGTACTTC	CASSLYRGGDEQYF
NA	TRBV2	few	TRBJ2-2	TGTGCCAGCAGTGTCGCCCAGACCGGGGAGCTGTTTTTT	CASSVAQTGELFF
NA	TRBV12-3/TRBV12-4	NA	TRBJ2-3	TGTGCCAGCACCTATACTGCTGCGGGGACTAGCACAGATACGCAGTATTTT	CASTYTAAGTSTDTQYF
NA	TRBV4-1	NA	TRBJ2-1	TGCGCCAGCAGCCAAGGGGGTAAAGGAGAAGGGGGGAGAAATGAGCAGTTCTTC	CASSQGGKGEGGRNEQFF
NA	TRBV5-1	few	TRBJ2-1	TGCGCCAGCAGCCGACAGGTTTGGCAGTTCTTC	CASSRQVWQFF
NA	TRBV4-1	NA	TRBJ2-7	TGCGCCAGCAGCCTGGGACTGATCCTCTCCTACGAGCAGTACTTC	CASSLGLILSYEQYF
NA	TRBV9	many	TRBJ2-7	TGTGCCAGCAGCACGGACAGTCCCTACGAGCAGTACTTC	CASSTDSPYEQYF
TRBD2	TRBV5-1	many	TRBJ2-2	TGCGCCAGCAGCTTAACTAGCGGGAGTGCCACCGGGGAGCTGTTTTTT	CASSLTSGSATGELFF
NA	TRBV4-1	NA	TRBJ2-1	TGCGCCAGCAGCCCTATTACGGGGTACAATGAGCAGTTCTTC	CASSPITGYNEQFF
NA	TRBV11-2	NA	TRBJ2-2	TGTGCCAGCAGCTATCCCCCTGGCAGCGGGCGAGGGGAGCTGTTTTTT	CASSYPPGSGRGELFF
NA	TRBV4-1	few	TRBJ2-1	TGCGCCAGCAGCCAAGGGTTCAGGGGGGGGGATTCCTACAATGAGCAGTTCTTC	CASSQGFRGGDSYNEQFF
NA	TRBV11-3	NA	TRBJ2-7	TGTGCCAGCAGCTTCAGTTACTCCTACGAGCAGTACTTC	CASSFSYSYEQYF
TRBD2	TRBV2	NA	TRBJ2-3	TGTGCCGGGACTCCCCCCGAGGTACTAGCGGGAGGCCCAGATACGCAGTATTTT	CAGTPPEVLAGGPDTQYF
NA	TRBV5-6	few	TRBJ2-5	TGTGCCAGCAGGGACAGCCCGACGGTATCCCAAGAGACCCAGTACTTC	CASRDSPTVSQETQYF
NA	TRBV5-1	few	TRBJ2-1	TGCGCCAGCAGCTTGGCATGGAACCCCGCGCAGTTCTTC	CASSLAWNPAQFF